This record covers a single TCR beta chain. This clonotype has a count of ten or more. This clone's antigen is unknown. Nothing much larger sits one base from this clone, and base qualities are not available. Library preparation employed 5' RACE. The sequencer listed for this sample is NextSeq 500. In the TCR library protocol, a unique molecular identifier was attached to each TCR cDNA molecule so that PCR and sequencing errors could be corrected. The study's processing was this. Decombinator tools were used for TCR identification, UMI-based error correction and CDR3 extraction. Expanded TCRs were defined as those above a frequency of 2 per 1,000, corresponding to the top 1% of the tumor frequency distribution. Expanded tumor TCRs were classed as regional if statistically deemed absent (corrected P<0.05) from at least one tumor region, otherwise ubiquitous. Each repertoire was subsampled 100 times to 5,000 TCRs, after which Renyi diversity was computed with the R vegan package. To build CDR3 similarity networks, amino acid triplet string-kernel similarity was used, and CDR3s were connected when their pairwise similarity was above 0.82. The public reads were quality trimmed at Q25 with fastp and then assembled into clones with MiXCR by TCRdb, keeping productive beta chains. Each CDR3 protein gets just one entry, which takes the most common genes and DNA from the rows behind it. For this entry, the V and J calls and clone size follow TCRdb and not the study's own pipeline. The sample table contains around 95,000 distinct CDR3 sequences; only one count was recorded for roughly 4.5% of them. The ten most abundant clones make up 21% of the sample.

The junction shows trimming of 4 bases on V and 5 bases on J, and the gene matches do not reach 5 bases of it. From the germline V gene, CDR1 is SGHAT and CDR2 is FQNNGV. CDR3 length: 14 amino acids, cysteine to phenylalanine. The read is trimmed to its CDR3 DNA, 42 bases read in frame from base 1. Interpreted using the paper, the time point label stands for: sample taken at primary tumor resection. Samples were obtained from 70 to 85 patients with early-stage, untreated non-small cell lung cancer from the lung TRACERx cohort. For TCR sequencing, whole RNA was extracted from tumor and nontumor lung tissue, or from cryopreserved PBMC samples, and no cell sorting was done. Patients were selected for TCR sequencing only if sufficient RNA was available from at least two tumor regions. Tumor and adjacent nontumor lung specimens were reviewed by a lung pathologist before selection. The source of the sample is a study of spatial heterogeneity in lung cancer (dated by TCRdb to between 2018 and 2020). Turning to the overall study: Beta-chain transcripts were consistently detected in greater numbers than alpha-chain transcripts, which likely reflected higher beta-chain transcript abundance. In tumor regions, TCR transcript counts showed a strong correlation with a T cell transcriptional module score from matched bulk RNA-seq. In the raw uncorrected reads, each unique combination of TCR and UMI appeared more than ten times on average. In non-small cell lung cancer, the study made a quantitative comparison of TCR alpha and beta repertoires among multiple tumor regions, matched nontumor lung and blood. Nonsynonymous mutation counts, determined by whole-exome sequencing of tumor tissue, were related to TCR repertoire features. At surgery, both alpha and beta chains were TCR-sequenced in some 220 tumor regions, fewer than 65 matched nontumor lung samples and some 60 PBMC samples. Summary of the overall study and its limitations: Estimated TCR-seq coverage of tumor T cells was only roughly 7.3% for alpha chains and around 13% for beta chains. Additional single-cell paired TCR alpha and beta sequencing was considered necessary to confirm, at a functional level, the hypothesis that regional TCRs recognize regional mutations. The tumor nonsynonymous mutation count correlated with the number of expanded alpha and beta TCRs within the tumor. Counts of ubiquitous and regional expanded TCRs correlated with counts of ubiquitous and regional nonsynonymous mutations, respectively.

This sample comprised lung tumor tissue, obtained at surgery. This TCR came from a male donor with early-stage non-small cell lung cancer. The sequence is built from TRBV11-2 and TRBJ2-3; 8 central nucleotides agree with TRBD1. The sequence in DNA is TGTGCCAGCAGCTCTCAGGGGGCGAGAGATACGCAGTATTTT. Its amino acids are CASSSQGARDTQYF.